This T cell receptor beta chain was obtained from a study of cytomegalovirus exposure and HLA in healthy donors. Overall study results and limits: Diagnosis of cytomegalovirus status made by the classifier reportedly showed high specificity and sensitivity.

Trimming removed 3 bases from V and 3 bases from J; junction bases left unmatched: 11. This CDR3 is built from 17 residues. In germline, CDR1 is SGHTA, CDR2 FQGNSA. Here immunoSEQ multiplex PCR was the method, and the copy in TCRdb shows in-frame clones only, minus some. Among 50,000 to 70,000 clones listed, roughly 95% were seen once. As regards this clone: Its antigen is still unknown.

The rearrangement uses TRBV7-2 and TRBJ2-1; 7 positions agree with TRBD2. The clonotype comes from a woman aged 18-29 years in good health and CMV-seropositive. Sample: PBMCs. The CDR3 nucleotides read TGTGCCAGCAGCTTTAGCTGGTCTAGCGGTCACTACAATGAGCAGTTCTTC. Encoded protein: CASSFSWSSGHYNEQFF.